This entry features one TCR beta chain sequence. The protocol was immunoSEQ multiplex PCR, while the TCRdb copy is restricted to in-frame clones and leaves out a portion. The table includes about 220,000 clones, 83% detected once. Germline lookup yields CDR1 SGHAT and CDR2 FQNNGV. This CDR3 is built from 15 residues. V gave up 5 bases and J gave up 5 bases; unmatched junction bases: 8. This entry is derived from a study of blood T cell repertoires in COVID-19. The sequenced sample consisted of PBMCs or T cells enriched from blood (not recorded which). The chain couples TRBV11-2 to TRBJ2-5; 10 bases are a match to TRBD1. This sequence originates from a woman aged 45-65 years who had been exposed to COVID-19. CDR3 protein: CASSLPTGGHETQYF. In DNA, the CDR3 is TGTGCCAGCAGCCTACCGACAGGGGGCCATGAGACCCAGTACTTC.